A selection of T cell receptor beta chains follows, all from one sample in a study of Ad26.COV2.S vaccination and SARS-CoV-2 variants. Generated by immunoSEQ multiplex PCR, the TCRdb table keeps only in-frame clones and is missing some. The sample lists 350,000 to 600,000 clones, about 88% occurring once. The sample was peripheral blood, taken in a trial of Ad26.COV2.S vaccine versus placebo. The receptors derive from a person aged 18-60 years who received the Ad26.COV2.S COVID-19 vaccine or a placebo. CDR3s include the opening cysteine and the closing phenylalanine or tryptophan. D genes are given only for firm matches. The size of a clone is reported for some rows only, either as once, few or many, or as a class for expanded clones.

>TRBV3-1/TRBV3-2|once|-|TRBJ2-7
CASNQGGEQYF
TGTGCCAGCAACCAAGGAGGCGAGCAGTACTTC
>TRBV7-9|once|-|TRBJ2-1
CASSLTGYNEQFF
TGTGCCAGCAGCTTAACGGGTTACAATGAGCAGTTCTTC
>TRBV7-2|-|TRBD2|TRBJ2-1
CASSPRLAGGNEQFF
TGTGCCAGCAGTCCGAGACTAGCGGGGGGCAATGAGCAGTTCTTC
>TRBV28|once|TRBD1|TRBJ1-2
CASSFVTGEFGYTF
TGTGCCAGCAGTTTTGTGACAGGGGAATTTGGCTACACCTTC
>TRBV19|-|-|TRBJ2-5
CASSMLQGRETQYF
TGTGCCAGTAGTATGCTACAGGGGAGGGAGACCCAGTACTTC
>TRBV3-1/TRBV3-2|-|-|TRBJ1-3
CASSPGWGTSSGNTIYF
TGTGCCAGCAGCCCCGGGTGGGGAACGAGCTCTGGAAACACCATATATTTT
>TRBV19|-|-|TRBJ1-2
CASSIEAGNYGYTF
TGTGCCAGTAGTATAGAGGCGGGTAACTATGGCTACACCTTC
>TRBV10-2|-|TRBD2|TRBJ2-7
CASTAGTSGTYEQYF
TGCGCCAGCACCGCCGGGACTAGCGGGACCTACGAGCAGTACTTC
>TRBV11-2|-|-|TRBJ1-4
CASSLEGATNEKLFF
TGTGCCAGCAGCTTAGAAGGGGCAACTAATGAAAAACTGTTTTTT
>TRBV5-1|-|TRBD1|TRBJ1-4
CASSPGQGRSANEKLFF
TGCGCCAGTTCGCCGGGACAGGGACGGTCGGCTAATGAAAAACTGTTTTTT
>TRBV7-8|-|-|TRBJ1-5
CASSVQGGNQPQHF
TGTGCCAGCAGCGTACAGGGCGGAAATCAGCCCCAGCATTTT
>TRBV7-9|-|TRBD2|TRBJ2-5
CASSPGGGETQYF
TGTGCCAGCAGCCCCGGCGGGGGGGAGACCCAGTACTTC
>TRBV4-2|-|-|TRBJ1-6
CASSQDRVYNSPLHF
TGTGCCAGCAGCCAAGACAGGGTTTATAATTCACCCCTCCACTTT
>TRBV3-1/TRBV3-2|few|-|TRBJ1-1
CASSQQGNTEAFF
TGTGCCAGCAGCCAACAGGGGAACACTGAAGCTTTCTTT
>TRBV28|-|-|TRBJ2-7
CASKKVIAEGSYEQYF
TGTGCCAGCAAGAAGGTCATAGCGGAGGGCTCCTACGAGCAGTACTTC
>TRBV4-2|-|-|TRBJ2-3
CASSQPGSQTDTQYF
TGTGCCAGCAGCCAACCCGGGAGTCAGACAGATACGCAGTATTTT
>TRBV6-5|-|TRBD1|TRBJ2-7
CASRRQGRHEQYF
TGTGCCAGCAGGAGACAGGGGCGCCACGAGCAGTACTTC